This TCR beta chain was profiled in a study of control samples from healthy donors and cancer patients. CDR1 and CDR2 from the germline V gene are SGHRS and YFSETQ. This CDR3 region has 16 residues. V lost 4 bases and J lost 8, with 21 bases in between. Profiling relied on immunoSEQ multiplex PCR, and the TCRdb table lists in-frame clones only, not all of them. This table has 120,000 or so clones, about nine tenths appearing once. The TCR comes from a man in his forties or fifties in good health. The chain combines TRBV5-1 with TRBJ1-4; the D gene is possibly TRBD1 (5 bases). The material sequenced was blood. In DNA, the CDR3 is TGCGCCAGCAGCCGAGATCTCAGGGAAAGGGTGGAAAAACTGTTTTTT. Amino acid sequence: CASSRDLRERVEKLFF. Looking up the rest from reference TRBV5-1 and TRBJ1-4 gives the full variable domain: KAGVTQTPRYLIKTRGQQVTLSCSPISGHRSVSWYQQTPGQGLQFLFEYFSETQRNKGNFPGRFSGRQFSNSRSEMNVSTLELGDSALYLCASSRDLRERVEKLFFGSGTQLSVL.